This entry lists 26 T cell receptor beta chains sequenced from one sample in a study of blood T cell repertoires in COVID-19. This table comes from immunoSEQ multiplex PCR, and its TCRdb copy is limited to in-frame clones, with some not included. The sample records about 160,000 clones, roughly 80% being singletons. Sequenced: peripheral blood. The origin of the receptors is a man aged 65 to 79 with acute or convalescent COVID-19.

V gene TRBV21-1 combines with J gene TRBJ2-7; TRBD1, the D gene given by the table, was not confirmed from the DNA. TRBV21-1 is given as a pseudogene. The CDR3 contains 15 residues. The CDR3 sequence: CASNGPEGDPYEQYF. The CDR3 DNA is TGTGCCAGCAACGGACCCGAGGGGGACCCCTACGAGCAGTACTTC.

This clone showed up just once. The chain joins TRBV9 to TRBJ2-3, with 8 bases identical to TRBD2. Germline values: CDR1 SGDLS, CDR2 YYNGEE. The trim removed 0 bases at V and 2 bases at J, leaving 2 bases unmatched. The CDR3 consists of 15 residues. The chain's CDR3 is CASSVAGGTTDTQYF. The DNA for the CDR3 is TGTGCCAGCAGCGTAGCGGGGGGGACCACAGATACGCAGTATTTT.

The J gene is TRBJ2-7, the V gene TRBV7-6; TRBD2 might be the D (6 bases). The CDR3 sequence is 16 residues long. Germline CDR1 SGHVS, CDR2 FNYEAQ. The germline V and J ends were trimmed by 5 bases and 5 bases, with 22 bases remaining between them. CDR3 sequence (DNA): TGTGCCAGCAGCCCAAGGAGGGCGACGGAGGGGAACGAGCAGTACTTC. It is translated as CASSPRRATEGNEQYF. The full variable domain, rest sourced from reference TRBV7-6 and TRBJ2-7, is GAGVSQSPRYKVTKRGQDVALRCDPISGHVSLYWYRQALGQGPEFLTYFNYEAQQDKSGLPNDRFSAERPEGSISTLTIQRTEQRDSAMYRCASSPRRATEGNEQYFGPGTRLTVT.

This rearrangement joins TRBV19 to TRBJ1-2; D is undetermined. The germline V gene has CDR1 LNHDA and CDR2 SQIVND (reference sequence). The CDR3 contains 15 residues. V shed 4 bases and J shed 6 bases, with 18 bases lying between them. Here the CDR3 DNA reads TGTGCCAGTAGTACACGGACCCCTCGCGGGAATGGCTACACCTTC. Translation gives CASSTRTPRGNGYTF.

The chain has TRBV28 and TRBJ2-7; D not certain. The CDR3 spans 14 residues. Germline-derived CDR1 and CDR2 are MDHEN and SYDVKM. The germline V and J ends were trimmed by 6 bases and 0 bases, with 12 bases remaining between them. The CDR3 nucleotides read TGTGCCAGCAGCTTGGTGGGCCTCTCCTACGAGCAGTACTTC. It translates to CASSLVGLSYEQYF.

This chain connects TRBV9 to TRBJ2-7; TRBD1 matches at 10 bases. The V gene's germline CDR1 is SGDLS and CDR2 YYNGEE. J gave up 5 bases and V 3 bases, and 17 bases lay outside the gene matches. This CDR3 has 18 residues. The CDR3: CASSERGTGDQKSDEQYF. In DNA form, the CDR3 reads TGTGCCAGCAGCGAAAGGGGGACAGGGGACCAGAAGAGCGACGAGCAGTACTTC.

This rearrangement joins TRBV18 to TRBJ2-1, with 12 bases aligning to TRBD2. There are 15 residues in the CDR3. CDR1 is KGHSH and CDR2 is LQKENI in the germline V gene. The J segment lost 9 bases and the V segment lost 3 bases, leaving 6 bases of the junction unmatched. As DNA, the CDR3 is TGTGCCAGCTCACCCCCGACTAGCGGGAGCGGTGAGCAGTTCTTC. This gives the protein CASSPPTSGSGEQFF.

This chain connects TRBV19 to TRBJ2-3; TRBD2 aligns across 8 bases. The germline V gene encodes CDR1 LNHDA and CDR2 SQIVND (reference sequence). After removal of 9 bases from V and 4 bases from J, the junction contained 12 bases not matched to a gene. This CDR3 has 15 amino acids. The CDR3 here is CASAREGPNADTQYF. The CDR3 DNA follows: TGTGCCAGCGCTCGGGAGGGCCCAAATGCAGATACGCAGTATTTT.

The gene calls are TRBV5-1 and TRBJ2-7; 7 bases are shared with TRBD1. This CDR3 has 15 residues. Germline values: CDR1 SGHRS, CDR2 YFSETQ. Unmatched junction bases numbered 5, after V lost 1 base and J lost 1 base. CDR3: CASSLNGDRSYEQYF. As DNA, the CDR3 is TGCGCCAGCAGCTTGAATGGGGACAGATCCTACGAGCAGTACTTC.

The sample holds one count of this clone. The chain uses TRBV12-3 or TRBV12-4 and TRBJ2-7; D is undetermined. CDR3 length: 13 residues. V was trimmed by 3 bases and J by 0 bases, leaving 6 bases between them. The CDR3 DNA sequence: TGTGCCAGCAGTTTTTCAAACTCCTACGAGCAGTACTTC. Protein: CASSFSNSYEQYF.

This chain joins TRBV24-1 and TRBJ2-2, with TRBD1 matching over 9 bases. Germline CDR1 reads KGHDR; CDR2 reads SFDVKD. The CDR3 has 18 amino acids. The V and J ends lost 5 bases and 0 bases, in that order; junction bases with no gene match: 9. The CDR3 DNA follows: TGTGCCACCAGTGGGGGACCCGGGACAGGGTCGAACACCGGGGAGCTGTTTTTT. It encodes CATSGGPGTGSNTGELFF.

The chain joins TRBV13 to TRBJ2-3; possible D gene TRBD2, 6 bases. V lost 8 bases, J lost 8 bases, and 20 bases lay in between. This CDR3 is built from 14 residues. Germline values: CDR1 PRHDT, CDR2 FYEKMQ (reference sequence). The CDR3 loop is CASLALAAEGTQYF. The CDR3, as DNA: TGTGCCAGCCTAGCATTAGCGGCTGAGGGTACGCAGTATTTT.

The rearrangement joins TRBV10-3 to TRBJ1-5; TRBD1 is a possible D gene (6 bases). The CDR3 length is 14 residues. V was shortened by 4 bases and J by 6 bases, with 13 bases between the two germline ends. Per the germline V gene, CDR1 is ENHRY and CDR2 is SYGVKD. The CDR3 region has the DNA TGTGCCATCAGTGTCACAGGGATAGGTCAGCCCCAGCATTTT. Translation gives CAISVTGIGQPQHF.

The chain links TRBV19 to TRBJ2-2, with TRBD2 matching 7 bases. Germline V gene sequence: CDR1 LNHDA, CDR2 SQIVND (reference sequence). The CDR3 has 15 residues. With V trimmed by 5 bases and J by 7 bases, 10 bases remained unmatched. The CDR3 spells CASSQSSGGVGELFF. CDR3 in DNA: TGTGCCAGTAGTCAGTCTAGCGGAGGAGTCGGGGAGCTGTTTTTT.

The chain combines TRBV27 with TRBJ1-1, with 10 bases aligning to TRBD1. Germline-derived CDR1 and CDR2 are MNHEY and SMNVEV (reference sequence). V gave up 5 bases and J gave up 0 bases; unmatched junction bases: 9. The CDR3 has 17 residues. The CDR3 spells CASSPWDRGPMNTEAFF. The DNA of the CDR3 is TGTGCCAGCAGTCCCTGGGACAGGGGACCCATGAACACTGAAGCTTTCTTT.

This sequence joins TRBV11-2 and TRBJ2-7; D unclear. The germline gives CDR1 SGHAT, CDR2 FQNNGV. Trimming stripped 3 bases from V and 0 bases from J, with 3 bases between. CDR3 length: 12 amino acids. The CDR3: CASSFSSYEQYF. As DNA, the CDR3 is TGTGCCAGCAGCTTCAGCTCCTACGAGCAGTACTTC. Full variable domain (rest looked up from reference TRBV11-2 and TRBJ2-7): EAGVAQSPRYKIIEKRQSVAFWCNPISGHATLYWYQQILGQGPKLLIQFQNNGVVDDSQLPKDRFSAERLKGVDSTLKIQPAKLEDSAVYLCASSFSSYEQYFGPGTRLTVT.

The chain employs TRBV2 and TRBJ1-2; possibly TRBD1 for D (6 bases). Trimming took off 8 bases at V and 2 bases at J, with 15 bases between the two ends. Per the germline V gene, CDR1 is SNHLY and CDR2 is FYNNEI. The CDR3 runs to 14 residues. This chain's CDR3 is CASVHFGQNYGYTF. CDR3 nucleotide sequence: TGTGCCAGCGTCCATTTTGGACAGAACTATGGCTACACCTTC.

The chain is built from TRBV6-5 and TRBJ1-2; 10 bases match TRBD1. The germline gives CDR1 MNHEY, CDR2 SVGAGI. Germline trimming cut 2 bases from V and 2 bases from J; bases unmatched to any gene: 5. This CDR3 has 16 amino acids. CDR3 residues: CASSYAGTGENYGYTF. The CDR3 DNA reads TGTGCCAGCAGTTACGCGGGGACAGGGGAGAACTATGGCTACACCTTC.

J is TRBJ1-4 and V is TRBV24-1, with TRBD1 matching over 8 bases. There are 14 residues in the CDR3. Trimming took 4 bases from V and 8 from J; bases not matched to a gene: 5. Germline CDR1 KGHDR, CDR2 SFDVKD. CDR3 amino acids: CATSDPGQGEKLFF. The CDR3 DNA reads TGTGCCACCAGTGACCCAGGACAGGGAGAAAAACTGTTTTTT.

This chain connects TRBV7-2 to TRBJ2-2, with unresolved D. Germline CDR1 SGHTA, CDR2 FQGNSA. The CDR3 sequence is 16 residues long. Trimming took 3 bases from V and 2 from J, leaving 13 bases between them. CDR3 loop: CASSFRFPVNTGELFF. CDR3 in DNA: TGTGCCAGCAGCTTTCGCTTTCCAGTTAACACCGGGGAGCTGTTTTTT. The full variable domain, in which reference TRBV7-2 and TRBJ2-2 provide the parts outside the CDR3, is GAGVSQSPSNKVTEKGKDVELRCDPISGHTALYWYRQSLGQGLEFLIYFQGNSAPDKSGLPSDRFSAERTGGSVSTLTIQRTQQEDSAVYLCASSFRFPVNTGELFFGEGSRLTVL.

The genes are TRBV28 and TRBJ1-6; the match to TRBD1 covers 9 bases. Germline V CDR1 and CDR2: MDHEN, SYDVKM. V shed 0 bases, J shed 0 bases, and the junction held 9 bases outside the gene matches. The CDR3 runs 20 residues. The CDR3 spells CASSLWVGTGTTSYNSPLHF. DNA of the CDR3: TGTGCCAGCAGTTTATGGGTTGGGACAGGGACCACCTCCTATAATTCACCCCTCCACTTT.

The CDR3 DNA sequence: TGTGCCAGTAGTGCTCGTCGGGGCGAGCAGTACTTC. It translates to CASSARRGEQYF. The rearrangement joins TRBV19 to TRBJ2-7; the D gene is possibly TRBD2 (5 bases). V lost 5 bases to trimming and J lost 6 bases, with 11 bases between them. Germline assignment: CDR1 LNHDA and CDR2 SQIVND (reference sequence). CDR3 length equals 12 residues.

The chain has TRBV28 and TRBJ1-1; possible D gene TRBD1, 5 bases. This CDR3 comprises 15 residues. CDR1 MDHEN and CDR2 SYDVKM come from the germline V gene. Trimming shortened V by 2 bases and J by 7 bases, and 17 bases separated the two germline ends. CDR3 region: CASSLKPTAFHEAFF. CDR3 DNA sequence: TGTGCCAGCAGTTTAAAGCCGACAGCTTTTCATGAAGCTTTCTTT.

On this clone: Other DNA sequences in the sample encode the same CDR3. This sequence joins TRBV6-5 and TRBJ2-5; D gene ambiguous. This CDR3 has 12 amino acids. V lost 6 bases and J lost 5, with 10 bases in between. CDR1 is MNHEY, CDR2 SVGAGI, per germline. This chain's CDR3 is CASRTTGETQYF. CDR3 nucleotides: TGTGCCAGCAGAACGACCGGGGAGACCCAGTACTTC.

This chain connects TRBV6-5 to TRBJ1-1; the D gene is possibly TRBD1 (6 bases). The germline V gene has CDR1 MNHEY and CDR2 SVGAGI. CDR3 length equals 13 residues. The V end was cut by 2 bases, the J end by 7 bases, with 11 bases between. CDR3 residues: CASSYRPGDEAFF. CDR3 bases: TGTGCCAGCAGTTACCGCCCAGGGGATGAAGCTTTCTTT.

This chain links TRBV7-9 with TRBJ2-7, with D perhaps TRBD2 (6 bases). Per germline, CDR1 SEHNR and CDR2 FQNEAQ (reference sequence). CDR3 length: 16 amino acids. With 4 bases removed from V and 4 bases from J, the gap between germline ends came to 20 bases. This CDR3 is CASSSLQEGLVYEQYF. CDR3 DNA sequence: TGTGCCAGCAGCTCCCTACAGGAGGGACTTGTATACGAGCAGTACTTC.